Given below is one TCR beta chain in context. The CDR3 has 13 amino acids. Germline V lookup: CDR1 MDHEN, CDR2 SYDVKM. The V and J ends lost 4 bases and 8 bases respectively, with 11 bases between them. This entry is derived from a study of shared clonotypes between healthy human individuals. A CD45RA+ naive subset and a CD45RA-negative memory subset were split from CD4+ cells. The table came from immunoSEQ multiplex PCR; TCRdb's copy has only in-frame clones and leaves some out. Among over 400,000 clones listed, around 95% were seen once. This chain joins TRBV28 and TRBJ1-4; D is unresolved. Material: naive CD4+ T cells sorted from blood. Described subset: CD45RA+ positively selected. The receptor comes from a woman aged 25 to 39 in good health. In DNA, the CDR3 is TGTGCCAGCAGTTCGGGGATTGGCGAAAAACTGTTTTTT. Translating it yields CASSSGIGEKLFF. The full variable domain, its missing parts supplied by reference TRBV28 and TRBJ1-4, is DVKVTQSSRYLVKRTGEKVFLECVQDMDHENMFWYRQDPGLGLRLIYFSYDVKMKEKGDIPEGYSVSREKKERFSLILESASTNQTSMYLCASSSGIGEKLFFGSGTQLSVL.